This T cell receptor beta chain is from a study of T cell responses to AZD1222 COVID-19 vaccine. Study-level findings and limits: Variant regions that are unmutated are reportedly the target of nearly half of spike-specific TCRs. Receipt of two AZD1222 doses was followed by a rise in Spike-specific TCR breadth and depth. Among the donors, most were white British and more were female, and clonal diversity was possibly underestimated.

Trimming pared 9 bases from V and 4 bases from J, leaving 13 bases between. The CDR3 totals 14 residues. Per the germline V gene, CDR1 is MDHEN and CDR2 is SYDVKM. As concerns this clone: The antigen remains undetermined.

Only in-frame clones appear in the TCRdb table, and some are missing; sequencing was by immunoSEQ multiplex PCR. The profile covers 120,000 to 150,000 clones, with 75% to 90% appearing a single time and approximately 1.6% taken by the ten largest. The specimen comprised peripheral blood, sampled 28 days after the second AZD1222 dose. The clonotype comes from an adult who received the AZD1222 COVID-19 vaccine. The J gene is TRBJ1-6, the V gene TRBV28; weak D call: TRBD1 (6 bases). For the CDR3, the DNA is TGTGCCAGTATACGGGGACAATATAATTCACCCCTCCACTTT. It encodes CASIRGQYNSPLHF.